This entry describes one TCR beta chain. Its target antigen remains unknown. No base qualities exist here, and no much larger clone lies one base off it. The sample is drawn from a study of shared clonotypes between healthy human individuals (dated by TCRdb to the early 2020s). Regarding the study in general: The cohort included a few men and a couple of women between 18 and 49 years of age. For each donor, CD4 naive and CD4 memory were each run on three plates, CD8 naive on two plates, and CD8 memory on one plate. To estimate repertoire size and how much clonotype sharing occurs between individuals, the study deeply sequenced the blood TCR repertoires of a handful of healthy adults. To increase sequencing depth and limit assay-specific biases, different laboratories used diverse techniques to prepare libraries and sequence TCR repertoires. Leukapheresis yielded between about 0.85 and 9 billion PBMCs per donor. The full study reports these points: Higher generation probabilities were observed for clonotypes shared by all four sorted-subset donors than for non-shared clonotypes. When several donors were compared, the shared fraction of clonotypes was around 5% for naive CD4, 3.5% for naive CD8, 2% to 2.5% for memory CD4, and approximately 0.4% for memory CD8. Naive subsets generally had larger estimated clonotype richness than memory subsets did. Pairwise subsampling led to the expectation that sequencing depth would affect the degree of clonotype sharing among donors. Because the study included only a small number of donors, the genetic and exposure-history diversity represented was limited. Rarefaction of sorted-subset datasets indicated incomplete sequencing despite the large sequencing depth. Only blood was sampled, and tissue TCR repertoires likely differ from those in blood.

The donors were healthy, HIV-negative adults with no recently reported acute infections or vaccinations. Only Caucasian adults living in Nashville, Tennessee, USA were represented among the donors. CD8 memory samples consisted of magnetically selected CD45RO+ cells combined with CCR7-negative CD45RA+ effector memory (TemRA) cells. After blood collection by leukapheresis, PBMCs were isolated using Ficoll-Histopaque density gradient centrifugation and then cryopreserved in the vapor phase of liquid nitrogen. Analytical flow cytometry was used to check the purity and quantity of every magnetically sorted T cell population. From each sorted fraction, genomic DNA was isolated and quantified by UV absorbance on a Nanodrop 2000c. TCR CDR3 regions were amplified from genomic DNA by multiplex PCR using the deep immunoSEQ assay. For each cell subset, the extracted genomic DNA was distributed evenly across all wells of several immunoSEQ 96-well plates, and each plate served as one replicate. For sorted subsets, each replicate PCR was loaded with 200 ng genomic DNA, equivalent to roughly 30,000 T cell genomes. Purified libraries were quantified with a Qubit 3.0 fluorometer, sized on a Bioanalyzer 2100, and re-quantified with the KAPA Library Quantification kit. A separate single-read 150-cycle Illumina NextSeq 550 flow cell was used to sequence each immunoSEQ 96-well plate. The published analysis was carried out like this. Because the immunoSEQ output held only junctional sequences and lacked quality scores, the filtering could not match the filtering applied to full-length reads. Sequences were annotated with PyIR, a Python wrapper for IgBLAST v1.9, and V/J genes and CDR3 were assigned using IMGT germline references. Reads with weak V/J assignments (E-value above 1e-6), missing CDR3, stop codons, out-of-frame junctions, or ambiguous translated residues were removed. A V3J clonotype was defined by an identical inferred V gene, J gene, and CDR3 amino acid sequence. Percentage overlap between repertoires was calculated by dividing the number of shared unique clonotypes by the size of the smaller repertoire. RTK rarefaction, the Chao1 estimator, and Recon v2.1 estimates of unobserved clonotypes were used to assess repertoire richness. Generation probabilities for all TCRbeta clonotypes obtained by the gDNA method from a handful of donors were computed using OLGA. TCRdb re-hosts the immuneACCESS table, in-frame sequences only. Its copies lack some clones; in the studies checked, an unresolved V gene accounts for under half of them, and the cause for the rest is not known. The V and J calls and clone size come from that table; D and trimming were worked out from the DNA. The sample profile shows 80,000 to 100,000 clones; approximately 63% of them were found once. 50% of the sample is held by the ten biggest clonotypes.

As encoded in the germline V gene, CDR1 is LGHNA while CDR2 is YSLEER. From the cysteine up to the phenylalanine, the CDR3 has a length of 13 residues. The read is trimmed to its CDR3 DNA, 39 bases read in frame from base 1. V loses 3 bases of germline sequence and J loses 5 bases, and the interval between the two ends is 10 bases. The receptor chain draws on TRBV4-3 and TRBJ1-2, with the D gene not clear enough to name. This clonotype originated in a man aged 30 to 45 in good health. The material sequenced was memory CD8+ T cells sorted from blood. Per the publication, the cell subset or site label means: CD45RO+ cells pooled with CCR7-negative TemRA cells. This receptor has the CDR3 CASSHGPGYGYTF. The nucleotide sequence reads TGCGCCAGCAGCCACGGACCTGGTTATGGCTACACCTTC.